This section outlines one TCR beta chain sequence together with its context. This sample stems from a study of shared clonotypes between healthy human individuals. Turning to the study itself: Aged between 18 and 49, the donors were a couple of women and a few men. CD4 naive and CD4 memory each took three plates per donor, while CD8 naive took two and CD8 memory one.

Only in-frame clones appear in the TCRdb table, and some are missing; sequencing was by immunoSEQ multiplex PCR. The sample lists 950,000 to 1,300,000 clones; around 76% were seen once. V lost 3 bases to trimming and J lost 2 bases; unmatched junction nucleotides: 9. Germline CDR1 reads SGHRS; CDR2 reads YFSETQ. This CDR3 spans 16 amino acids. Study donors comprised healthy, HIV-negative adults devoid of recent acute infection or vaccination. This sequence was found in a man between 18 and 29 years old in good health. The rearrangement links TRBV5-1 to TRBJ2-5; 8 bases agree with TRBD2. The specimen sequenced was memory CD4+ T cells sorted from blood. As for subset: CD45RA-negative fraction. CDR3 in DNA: TGCGCCAGCAGCTCGGGCCCAGCGGGGGCTCAAGAGACCCAGTACTTC. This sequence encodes CASSSGPAGAQETQYF.